The clone carrying this T cell receptor beta chain was observed a single time. These data come from a study of blood T cell repertoires in COVID-19. Study background: Material from acute and convalescent COVID-19 was sourced from the United States, Italy and Spain. PBMCs, B-cell-depleted T cells, or T cells were the source of the cDNA or gDNA that made up the material.

This CDR3 is 14 amino acids long. V was cut by 1 base and J by 3 bases, with 10 bases left in between. Germline V gene lookup returns CDR1 LGHDT and CDR2 YNNKEL (reference sequence). In the original workflow: Amplification of reference gene primers was used by the study to estimate nucleated cell counts. Only in-frame clones appear in the TCRdb table, and some are missing; sequencing was by immunoSEQ multiplex PCR. V, J and clone size were drawn from that table, and D and trimming were deduced from the DNA. The repertoire holds around 18,000 clones, with 91% as singletons. This chain links TRBV3-1 (or the pseudogene TRBV3-2) with TRBJ2-7, with a possible D match to TRBD2 (6 bases). Sequences were obtained from peripheral blood. The TCR was taken from a human donor in a cohort sampled during active COVID-19. This chain's CDR3 is CASSQGLDYYEQYF. Written as DNA, the CDR3 is TGTGCCAGCAGCCAAGGTCTGGACTACTACGAGCAGTACTTC.